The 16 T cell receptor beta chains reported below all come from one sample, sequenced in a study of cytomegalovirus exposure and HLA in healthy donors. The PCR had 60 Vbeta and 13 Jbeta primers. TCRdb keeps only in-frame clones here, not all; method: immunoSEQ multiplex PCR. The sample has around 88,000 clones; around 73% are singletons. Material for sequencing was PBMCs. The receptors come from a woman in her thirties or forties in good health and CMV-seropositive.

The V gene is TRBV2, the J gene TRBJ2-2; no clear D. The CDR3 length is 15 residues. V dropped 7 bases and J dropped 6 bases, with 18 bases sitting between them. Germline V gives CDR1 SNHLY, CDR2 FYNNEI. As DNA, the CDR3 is TGTGCCAGCACCCCTGGCCCCTCTCCCCCCGGGGAGCTGTTTTTT. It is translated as CASTPGPSPPGELFF.

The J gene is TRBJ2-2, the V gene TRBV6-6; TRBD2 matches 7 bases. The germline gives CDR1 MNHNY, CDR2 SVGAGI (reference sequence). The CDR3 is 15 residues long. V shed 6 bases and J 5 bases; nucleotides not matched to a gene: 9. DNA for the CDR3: TGTGCCAGCAGATCTGGACTAGGCCGGACCGGGGAGCTGTTTTTT. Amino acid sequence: CASRSGLGRTGELFF.

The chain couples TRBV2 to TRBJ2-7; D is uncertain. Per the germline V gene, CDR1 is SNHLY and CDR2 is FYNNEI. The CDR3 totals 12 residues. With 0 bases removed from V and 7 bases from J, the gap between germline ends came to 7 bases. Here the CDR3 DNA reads TGTGCCAGCAGTGAAGCTTTCGCGGAGCAGTACTTC. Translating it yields CASSEAFAEQYF.

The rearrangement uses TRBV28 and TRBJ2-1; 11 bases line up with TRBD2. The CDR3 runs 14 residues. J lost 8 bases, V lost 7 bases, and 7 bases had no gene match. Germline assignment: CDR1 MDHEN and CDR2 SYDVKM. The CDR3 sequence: CASKTSGSIDEQFF. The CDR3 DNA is TGTGCCAGCAAAACTAGCGGGAGTATCGATGAGCAGTTCTTC.

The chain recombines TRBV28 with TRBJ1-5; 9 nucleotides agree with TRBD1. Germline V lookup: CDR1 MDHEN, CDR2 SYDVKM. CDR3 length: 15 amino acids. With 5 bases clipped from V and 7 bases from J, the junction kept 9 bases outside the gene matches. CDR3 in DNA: TGTGCCAGCAGTCCCAACAGGGGGCACCGACAGCCCCAGCATTTT. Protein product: CASSPNRGHRQPQHF.

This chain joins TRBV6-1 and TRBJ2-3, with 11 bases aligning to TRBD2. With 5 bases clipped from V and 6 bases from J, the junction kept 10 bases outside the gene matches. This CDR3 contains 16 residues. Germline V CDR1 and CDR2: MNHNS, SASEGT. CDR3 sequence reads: CASSQGLAGISDTQYF. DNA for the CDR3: TGTGCCAGCAGTCAAGGACTAGCGGGTATCTCCGATACGCAGTATTTT.

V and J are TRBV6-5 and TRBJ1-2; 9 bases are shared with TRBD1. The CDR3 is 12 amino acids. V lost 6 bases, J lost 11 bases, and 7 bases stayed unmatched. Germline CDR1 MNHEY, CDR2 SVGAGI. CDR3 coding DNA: TGTGCCAGCAGCCGGGACAGGGTAGAATACACCTTC. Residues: CASSRDRVEYTF.

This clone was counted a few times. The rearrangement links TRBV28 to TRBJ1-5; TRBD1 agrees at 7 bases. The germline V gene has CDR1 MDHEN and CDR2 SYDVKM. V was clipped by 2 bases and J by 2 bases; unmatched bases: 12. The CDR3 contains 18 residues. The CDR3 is CASSLLTFDRARNQPQHF. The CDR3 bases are TGTGCCAGCAGTTTACTTACTTTTGACAGGGCTCGCAATCAGCCCCAGCATTTT.

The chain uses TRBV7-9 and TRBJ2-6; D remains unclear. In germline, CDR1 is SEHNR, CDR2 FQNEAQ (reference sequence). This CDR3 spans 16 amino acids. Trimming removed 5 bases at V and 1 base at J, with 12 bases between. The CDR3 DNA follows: TGTGCCAGCAGCCGAGGTTTTGGGTCTGGGGCCAACGTCCTGACTTTC. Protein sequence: CASSRGFGSGANVLTF.

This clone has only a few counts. The CDR3 region is CARSLDRNGNQPQHF. CDR3 sequence (DNA): TGTGCCAGAAGCTTGGACAGGAACGGCAATCAGCCCCAGCATTTT. The V call is TRBV5-3, the J call TRBJ1-5; possible D gene TRBD1, 5 bases. TRBV5-3 is designated an ORF whose function remains uncertain. This CDR3 has 15 residues. Trimming removed 0 bases from V and 2 bases from J, with 9 bases in between.

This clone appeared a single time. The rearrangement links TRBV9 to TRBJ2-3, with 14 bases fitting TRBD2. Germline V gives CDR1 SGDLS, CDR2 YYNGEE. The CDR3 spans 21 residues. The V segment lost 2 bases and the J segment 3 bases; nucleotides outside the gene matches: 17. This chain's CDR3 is CASSVPTLAGLAGAGTDTQYF. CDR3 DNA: TGTGCCAGCAGCGTCCCAACCCTCGCGGGACTAGCGGGAGCCGGAACAGATACGCAGTATTTT.

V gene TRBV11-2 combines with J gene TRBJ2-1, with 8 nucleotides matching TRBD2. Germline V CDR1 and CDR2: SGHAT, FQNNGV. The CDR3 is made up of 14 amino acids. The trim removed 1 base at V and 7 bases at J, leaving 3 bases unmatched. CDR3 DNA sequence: TGTGCCAGCAGCTTAGCGGGAGGGCCTAATGAGCAGTTCTTC. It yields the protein CASSLAGGPNEQFF.

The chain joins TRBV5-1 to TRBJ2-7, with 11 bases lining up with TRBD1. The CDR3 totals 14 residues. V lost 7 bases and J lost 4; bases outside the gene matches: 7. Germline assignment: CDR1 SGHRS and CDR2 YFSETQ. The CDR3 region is CASDTGTGGYEQYF. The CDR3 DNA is TGCGCCAGCGACACCGGGACAGGGGGGTACGAGCAGTACTTC.

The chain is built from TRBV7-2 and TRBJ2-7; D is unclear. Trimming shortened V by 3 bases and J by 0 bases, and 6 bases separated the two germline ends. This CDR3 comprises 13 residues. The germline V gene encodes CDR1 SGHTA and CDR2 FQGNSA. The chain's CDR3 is CASSLSVSYEQYF. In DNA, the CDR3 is TGTGCCAGCAGCTTGTCTGTCTCCTACGAGCAGTACTTC. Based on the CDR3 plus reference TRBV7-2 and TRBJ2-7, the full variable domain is GAGVSQSPSNKVTEKGKDVELRCDPISGHTALYWYRQSLGQGLEFLIYFQGNSAPDKSGLPSDRFSAERTGGSVSTLTIQRTQQEDSAVYLCASSLSVSYEQYFGPGTRLTVT.

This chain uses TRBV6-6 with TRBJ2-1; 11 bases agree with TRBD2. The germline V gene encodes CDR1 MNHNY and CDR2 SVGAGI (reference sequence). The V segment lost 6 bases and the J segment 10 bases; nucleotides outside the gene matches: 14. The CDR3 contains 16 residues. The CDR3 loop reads CASRPPGTSGPGEQFF. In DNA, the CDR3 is TGTGCCAGCAGGCCTCCCGGGACTAGCGGCCCTGGGGAGCAGTTCTTC.

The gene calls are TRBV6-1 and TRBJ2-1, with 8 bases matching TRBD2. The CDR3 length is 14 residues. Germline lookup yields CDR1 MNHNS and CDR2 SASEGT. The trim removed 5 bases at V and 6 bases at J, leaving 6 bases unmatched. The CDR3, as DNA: TGTGCCAGCAGTCGCTCACTAGCGGCCAATGAGCAGTTCTTC. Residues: CASSRSLAANEQFF.